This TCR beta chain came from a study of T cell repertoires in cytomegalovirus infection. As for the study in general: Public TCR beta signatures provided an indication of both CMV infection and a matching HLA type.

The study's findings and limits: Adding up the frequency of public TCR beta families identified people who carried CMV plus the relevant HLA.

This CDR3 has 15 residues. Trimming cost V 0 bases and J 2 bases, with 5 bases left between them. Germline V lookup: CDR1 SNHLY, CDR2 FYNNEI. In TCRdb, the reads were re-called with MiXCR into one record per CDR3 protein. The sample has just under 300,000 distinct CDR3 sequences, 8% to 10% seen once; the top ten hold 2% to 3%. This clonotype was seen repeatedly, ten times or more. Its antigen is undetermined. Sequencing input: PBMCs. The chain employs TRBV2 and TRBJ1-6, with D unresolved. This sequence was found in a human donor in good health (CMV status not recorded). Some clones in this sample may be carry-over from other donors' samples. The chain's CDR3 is CASSEAGTYNSPLHF. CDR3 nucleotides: TGTGCCAGCAGTGAAGCAGGCACCTATAATTCACCCCTCCACTTT.